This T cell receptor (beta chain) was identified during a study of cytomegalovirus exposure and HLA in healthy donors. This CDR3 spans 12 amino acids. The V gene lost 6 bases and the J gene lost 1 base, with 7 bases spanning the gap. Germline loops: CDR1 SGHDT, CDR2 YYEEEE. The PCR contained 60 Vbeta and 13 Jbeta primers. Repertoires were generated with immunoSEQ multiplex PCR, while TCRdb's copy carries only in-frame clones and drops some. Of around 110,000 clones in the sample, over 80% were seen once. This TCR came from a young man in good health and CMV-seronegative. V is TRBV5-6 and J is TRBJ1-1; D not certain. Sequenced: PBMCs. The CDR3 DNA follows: TGTGCCAGCATCGCGCCGAACACTGAAGCTTTCTTT. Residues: CASIAPNTEAFF.